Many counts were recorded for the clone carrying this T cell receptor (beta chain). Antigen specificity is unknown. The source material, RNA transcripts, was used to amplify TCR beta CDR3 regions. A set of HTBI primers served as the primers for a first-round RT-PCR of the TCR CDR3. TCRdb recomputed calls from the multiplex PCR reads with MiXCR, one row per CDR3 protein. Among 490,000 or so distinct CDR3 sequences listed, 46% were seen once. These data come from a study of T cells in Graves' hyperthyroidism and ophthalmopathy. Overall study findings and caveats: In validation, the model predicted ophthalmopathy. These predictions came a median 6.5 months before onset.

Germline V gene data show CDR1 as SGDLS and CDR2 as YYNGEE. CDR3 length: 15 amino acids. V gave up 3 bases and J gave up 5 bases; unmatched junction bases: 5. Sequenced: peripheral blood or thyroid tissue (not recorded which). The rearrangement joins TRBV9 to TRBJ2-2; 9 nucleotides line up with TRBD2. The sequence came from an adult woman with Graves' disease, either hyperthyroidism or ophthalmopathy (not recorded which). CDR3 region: CASSGSGSLTGELFF. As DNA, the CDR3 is TGTGCCAGCAGCGGTAGCGGGAGTCTTACCGGGGAGCTGTTTTTT.